These 30 T cell receptor beta chains share one sample of origin, sequenced in a study of blood T cell repertoires in COVID-19. TCRdb's copy holds only in-frame clones and misses some; the assay was immunoSEQ multiplex PCR. The data contain fewer than 65,000 clones, around 83% of them singletons. Input material: peripheral blood. These TCRs come from a man in his 60s with acute or convalescent COVID-19.

The V and J genes are TRBV27 and TRBJ2-7; 11 bases align to TRBD2. Germline-derived CDR1 and CDR2 are MNHEY and SMNVEV (reference sequence). The V segment lost 3 bases and the J segment 0 bases; nucleotides outside the gene matches: 1. The CDR3 runs to 15 residues. The CDR3 loop is CASSFGTSGSYEQYF. CDR3 DNA: TGTGCCAGCAGTTTCGGGACTAGCGGCTCCTACGAGCAGTACTTC.

CDR3 bases: TGTGCCAGCAGTTTCGACAGGGGAACTGAGCAGTTCTTC. It codes for CASSFDRGTEQFF. The rearrangement joins TRBV27 to TRBJ2-1; 8 positions agree with TRBD1. The CDR3 runs 13 residues. V lost 3 bases, J lost 9 bases, and 4 bases stayed unmatched. The germline V gene encodes CDR1 MNHEY and CDR2 SMNVEV (reference sequence).

A few counts support this clone. The chain employs TRBV5-5 and TRBJ1-2; no clear D gene. Trimming left V 4 bases short and J 8 bases short, with 21 bases between. CDR3 length: 15 residues. Per germline, CDR1 SGHKS and CDR2 YYEKEE (reference sequence). In DNA, the CDR3 is TGTGCCAGCAGCGACCCCAGGCAGGAATTTCGCGGCTACACCTTC. It codes for CASSDPRQEFRGYTF.

This chain links TRBV2 with TRBJ2-7; perhaps TRBD2 as D (5 bases). The germline V gene has CDR1 SNHLY and CDR2 FYNNEI. This CDR3 has 13 residues. V was shortened by 3 bases and J by 4 bases, with 10 bases between the two germline ends. The CDR3 loop is CASSDGGSYEQYF. The CDR3 bases are TGTGCCAGCAGTGATGGAGGATCGTACGAGCAGTACTTC.

The J gene is TRBJ1-2, the V gene TRBV18, with D possibly TRBD1 on 6 matching bases. Trimming stripped 4 bases from V and 1 base from J, with 7 bases between. This CDR3 has 13 residues. Germline V gene lookup returns CDR1 KGHSH and CDR2 LQKENI. CDR3 region: CASSLDSNYGYTF. The CDR3 DNA reads as TGTGCCAGCTCACTGGACAGTAACTATGGCTACACCTTC. Using reference TRBV18 and TRBJ1-2 for the parts outside the CDR3, the full variable domain is NAGVMQNPRHLVRRRGQEARLRCSPMKGHSHVYWYRQLPEEGLKFMVYLQKENIIDESGMPKERFSAEFPKEGPSILRIQQVVRGDSAAYFCASSLDSNYGYTFGSGTRLTVV.

The chain combines TRBV7-2 with TRBJ2-4, with TRBD1 as a possible D gene (6 bases). The V and J ends lost 5 bases and 9 bases respectively, with 20 bases between them. In germline, CDR1 is SGHTA, CDR2 FQGNSA. CDR3 length: 15 amino acids. The CDR3 is CASSVLSRQEGIQYF. CDR3 in DNA: TGTGCCAGCAGCGTCCTCAGCCGACAGGAAGGCATTCAGTACTTC.

The V gene is TRBV18, the J gene TRBJ1-1; D remains unclear. Per germline, CDR1 KGHSH and CDR2 LQKENI. Trimming removed 3 bases at V and 3 bases at J, with 2 bases between. The CDR3 totals 11 residues. The CDR3, as DNA: TGTGCCAGCTCACCCGACACTGAAGCTTTCTTT. Translation: CASSPDTEAFF.

V usage is TRBV2 and J usage is TRBJ1-4; D might be TRBD1 (6 bases). There are 14 residues in the CDR3. Deletions cut 6 bases from V and 7 bases from J, with 15 bases between. The germline gives CDR1 SNHLY, CDR2 FYNNEI. CDR3 sequence reads: CASRSAGDFEKLFF. The CDR3 nucleotides are TGTGCCAGCAGGTCGGCAGGGGATTTTGAAAAACTGTTTTTT.

The CDR3 sequence: CATGREVTDTQYF. The CDR3 DNA sequence: TGTGCCACCGGGAGGGAGGTTACAGATACGCAGTATTTT. The chain links TRBV24-1 to TRBJ2-3, with 7 bases aligning to TRBD2. V lost 9 bases and J lost 3; bases outside the gene matches: 5. The germline V gene has CDR1 KGHDR and CDR2 SFDVKD. This CDR3 has 13 residues.

This clone occurred once. This chain links TRBV10-3 with TRBJ2-7, with 10 bases that match TRBD2. V gave up 9 bases and J gave up 2 bases; unmatched junction bases: 10. Germline V gene data show CDR1 as ENHRY and CDR2 as SYGVKD. The CDR3 is 15 residues long. The CDR3 is CAMDLGLAVTYEQYF. CDR3 coding DNA: TGTGCCATGGATCTCGGACTAGCGGTAACCTACGAGCAGTACTTC.

The V gene is TRBV27, the J gene TRBJ1-2; the match to TRBD1 covers 7 bases. The V gene end was trimmed by 5 bases and the J gene end by 0 bases; junction bases not matched to a gene: 9. Germline values: CDR1 MNHEY, CDR2 SMNVEV (reference sequence). This CDR3 spans 16 amino acids. The CDR3 bases are TGTGCCAGCAGTCCGAAGGGACAGAACCCTAACTATGGCTACACCTTC. It specifies CASSPKGQNPNYGYTF.

A single count supports this clone. The rearrangement links TRBV30 to TRBJ1-2; 8 bases match TRBD1. CDR3 size: 15 residues. Germline CDR1 GTSNPN, CDR2 SVGIG (reference sequence). V was clipped by 1 base and J by 4 bases; unmatched bases: 8. The CDR3 DNA sequence: TGTGCCTGGAGTGGAGAGGACAGGGTGGGCTATGGCTACACCTTC. Amino acid sequence: CAWSGEDRVGYGYTF. Full variable domain (missing parts from reference TRBV30 and TRBJ1-2): SQTIHQWPATLVQPVGSPLSLECTVEGTSNPNLYWYRQAAGRGLQLLFYSVGIGQISSEVPQNLSASRPQDRQFILSSKKLLLSDSGFYLCAWSGEDRVGYGYTFGSGTRLTVV.

Concerning this clone: Compared with germline, one end of the junction differs, possibly owing to a read error. The J gene is TRBJ2-7, the V gene TRBV7-7; no clear D gene. The germline V gene has CDR1 SSHAT and CDR2 FNYEAQ (reference sequence). This CDR3 contains 18 residues. The chain's CDR3 is CASSLIPETNSPSYEQYF. The DNA of the CDR3 is TGTGCTAGCAGCCTCATACCAGAGACAAACTCCCCCTCCTACGAGCAGTACTTC.

This chain connects TRBV28 to TRBJ1-1, with 8 bases matching TRBD1. The trim removed 5 bases at V and 0 bases at J, leaving 23 bases unmatched. From germline, CDR1 is MDHEN and CDR2 SYDVKM. CDR3 size: 21 residues. CDR3 nucleotide sequence: TGTGCCAGCAGTCAAAGCTACAGGGGGATAGGAAGGTCAGCCATGAACACTGAAGCTTTCTTT. This gives the protein CASSQSYRGIGRSAMNTEAFF.

The J gene is TRBJ2-3, the V gene TRBV29-1; D possibly corresponds to TRBD2 (5 bases). V was trimmed by 3 bases and J by 5 bases, leaving 12 bases between them. This CDR3 spans 13 amino acids. The germline V gene encodes CDR1 SQVTM and CDR2 ANQGSEA. Written as DNA, the CDR3 is TGCAGCGTTGACAAGGGAGTTCGAGATACGCAGTATTTT. Its translation: CSVDKGVRDTQYF.

This chain uses TRBV11-3 with TRBJ2-7; D may be TRBD1 (6 bases). Per germline, CDR1 SGHNT and CDR2 YENEEA. Trimming removed 5 bases from V and 1 base from J, with 12 bases in between. The CDR3 contains 14 residues. CDR3 protein: CASSPPGQSYEQYF. The CDR3 DNA follows: TGTGCCAGCAGCCCTCCCGGACAGTCCTACGAGCAGTACTTC.

V gene TRBV10-3 combines with J gene TRBJ1-3; 8 bases are shared with TRBD1. This CDR3 has 15 amino acids. The junction had 4 bases not matched to a gene; V was cut back by 6 bases and J by 0 bases. Germline loops: CDR1 ENHRY, CDR2 SYGVKD. This CDR3 reads CAIRGTGFSGNTIYF. For the CDR3, the DNA is TGTGCCATCAGGGGGACAGGATTCTCTGGAAACACCATATATTTT.

The V call is TRBV1, the J call TRBJ2-2; the D call in the table, TRBD2, was not verified against the DNA. TRBV1 is flagged as a pseudogene. This CDR3 contains 15 residues. In nucleotides, the CDR3 is TGCACCAGCAGCCAGGGGGAGGGATGGACCGGGGAGCTGTTTTTT. It yields the protein CTSSQGEGWTGELFF.

This rearrangement joins TRBV7-2 to TRBJ2-2; 8 bases match TRBD2. The germline gives CDR1 SGHTA, CDR2 FQGNSA. V gave up 1 base and J gave up 7 bases; unmatched junction bases: 2. This CDR3 has 14 residues. The CDR3 DNA is TGTGCCAGCAGCTTAGGACTAGCGAGCGGGGAGCTGTTTTTT. Translation: CASSLGLASGELFF.

CDR3 loop: CASSYGANYNSPLHF. CDR3 DNA sequence: TGTGCCAGCAGCTATGGGGCAAACTATAATTCACCCCTCCACTTT. The chain carries TRBV7-8 and TRBJ1-6, with a possible D match to TRBD1 (5 bases). The ends were cut back, 4 bases at V and 3 bases at J, with 10 bases in the middle. This CDR3 spans 15 amino acids. Germline CDR1 and CDR2: SGHVS and FQNEAQ. Full variable domain (outside the CDR3, taken from reference TRBV7-8 and TRBJ1-6): GAGVSQSPRYKVAKRGQDVALRCDPISGHVSLFWYQQALGQGPEFLTYFQNEAQLDKSGLPSDRFFAERPEGSVSTLKIQRTQQEDSAVYLCASSYGANYNSPLHFGNGTRLTVT.

This chain joins TRBV24-1 and TRBJ1-5; D perhaps matches TRBD1 (5 bases). V was trimmed by 9 bases and J by 0 bases, leaving 11 bases between them. The CDR3 is made up of 14 amino acids. The germline gives CDR1 KGHDR, CDR2 SFDVKD. The chain's CDR3 is CATGRGDSNQPQHF. CDR3 DNA: TGTGCCACCGGTCGGGGGGATAGCAATCAGCCCCAGCATTTT.

In DNA form, the CDR3 reads TGTGCCAGCAGTACGGGGGGACAGAACACTGAAGCTTTCTTT. Translation: CASSTGGQNTEAFF. This rearrangement joins TRBV6-5 to TRBJ1-1, with D possibly matching TRBD1 (6 bases). CDR1 MNHEY and CDR2 SVGAGI come from the germline V gene. The CDR3 is made up of 14 amino acids. V was cut by 5 bases and J by 1 base, with 11 bases left in between.

V and J are TRBV20-1 and TRBJ1-6; D gene uncertain. There are 13 residues in the CDR3. Germline lookup yields CDR1 DFQATT and CDR2 SNEGSKA (reference sequence). Trimming cost V 3 bases and J 9 bases, with 12 bases left between them. The CDR3: CSASSQIGSPLHF. As DNA, the CDR3 is TGCAGTGCTAGTTCCCAAATCGGTTCACCCCTCCACTTT.

The CDR3 region is CASSRFSGTTSSYNEQFF. The CDR3 region has the DNA TGCGCCAGCAGCCGTTTTAGCGGGACGACTTCCTCCTACAATGAGCAGTTCTTC. V gene TRBV5-1 combines with J gene TRBJ2-1; 8 bases agree with TRBD2. The CDR3 is 18 amino acids. The germline CDR1 and CDR2 sequences are SGHRS and YFSETQ. Trimming removed 4 bases from V and 0 bases from J; junction bases left unmatched: 12.

This rearrangement joins TRBV19 to TRBJ1-5, with D unresolved. The V gene's germline CDR1 is LNHDA and CDR2 SQIVND (reference sequence). The V end lost 4 bases, the J end lost 7 bases, and 8 bases lay between the germline ends. CDR3 length equals 12 residues. The CDR3 loop is CASSNLLQPQHF. CDR3 DNA sequence: TGTGCCAGTAGTAACCTTCTACAGCCCCAGCATTTT.

The chain carries TRBV18 and TRBJ2-5; D is unresolved. Looked up from germline, CDR1 is KGHSH and CDR2 is LQKENI. V dropped 6 bases and J dropped 3 bases, with 11 bases sitting between them. CDR3 length equals 13 residues. CDR3 DNA sequence: TGTGCCAGCTCGGTCGATTTAGAAGAGACCCAGTACTTC. It is translated as CASSVDLEETQYF.

The chain is built from TRBV9 and TRBJ1-5; possibly TRBD1 for D (5 bases). CDR3 length: 14 residues. In germline, CDR1 is SGDLS, CDR2 YYNGEE. Trimming took off 0 bases at V and 5 bases at J, with 9 bases between the two ends. CDR3 in amino acids: CASSVDQGYQPQHF. In nucleotides, the CDR3 is TGTGCCAGCAGCGTAGATCAGGGATATCAGCCCCAGCATTTT. The entire variable domain, with the rest obtained from reference TRBV9 and TRBJ1-5, is as follows: DSGVTQTPKHLITATGQRVTLRCSPRSGDLSVYWYQQSLDQGLQFLIQYYNGEERAKGNILERFSAQQFPDLHSELNLSSLELGDSALYFCASSVDQGYQPQHFGDGTRLSIL.

V usage is TRBV3-1 (or the pseudogene TRBV3-2) and J usage is TRBJ1-3; D gene unclear. This CDR3 has 15 residues. Germline V CDR1 and CDR2: LGHDT, YNNKEL (reference sequence). Trimming stripped 0 bases from V and 4 bases from J, with 10 bases between. CDR3: CASSQDHGSGNTIYF. CDR3 nucleotide sequence: TGTGCCAGCAGCCAAGATCACGGTTCGGGAAACACCATATATTTT.

This clone was seen a handful of times. For the CDR3, the DNA is TGTGCCAGTAGTCTCCGTGGAGGAAGGAACACCGGGGAGCTGTTTTTT. It yields the protein CASSLRGGRNTGELFF. The chain combines TRBV19 with TRBJ2-2, with D perhaps TRBD2 (5 bases). Trimming removed 5 bases from V and 1 base from J, with 14 bases in between. Germline lookup yields CDR1 LNHDA and CDR2 SQIVND (reference sequence). CDR3 length: 16 residues. Using reference TRBV19 and TRBJ2-2 for the parts outside the CDR3, the full variable domain is DGGITQSPKYLFRKEGQNVTLSCEQNLNHDAMYWYRQDPGQGLRLIYYSQIVNDFQKGDIAEGYSVSREKKESFPLTVTSAQKNPTAFYLCASSLRGGRNTGELFFGEGSRLTVL.

This clone was seen more than once but under ten times. V usage is TRBV5-8 and J usage is TRBJ2-7, with D possibly matching TRBD1 (6 bases). In germline, CDR1 is SGHTS, CDR2 YDEGEE. V lost 5 bases and J lost 3, with 18 bases in between. This CDR3 is built from 15 residues. CDR3 nucleotides: TGTGCCAGCAGGCGAAGCAGGGGTTGGTTCTACGAGCAGTACTTC. Amino acids: CASRRSRGWFYEQYF. Full variable domain (rest looked up from reference TRBV5-8 and TRBJ2-7): EAGVTQSPTHLIKTRGQQATLRCSPISGHTSVYWYQQALGLGLQFLLWYDEGEERNRGNFPPRFSGRQFPNYSSELNVNALELEDSALYLCASRRSRGWFYEQYFGPGTRLTVT.